What follows describes a single TCR beta chain. This specimen comes from a study of CD8 T cells in Susac syndrome. RNA was extracted with the RNeasy kit, and a quantity of roughly 0.5 to 1 ug was reverse transcribed using random hexamers. From the immunoSEQ multiplex PCR reads, TCRdb called clonotypes with MiXCR, one entry per CDR3 protein. The sample contains approximately 75,000 distinct CDR3 sequences, 95% of which appear only once. There are 13 residues in the CDR3. The V gene's germline CDR1 is KGHSY and CDR2 FQNENV. Trimming cost V 1 base and J 5 bases, with 8 bases left between them. The chain has TRBV16 and TRBJ1-1, with D unresolved. Sample: CD8+ T cells from PBMCs. The origin of this receptor is a human donor in good health. The CDR3 loop is CASSQFKGTEAFF. CDR3 coding DNA: TGTGCCAGCAGCCAATTCAAAGGGACTGAAGCTTTCTTT. Full variable domain (remainder filled in from reference TRBV16 and TRBJ1-1): GEEVAQTPKHLVRGEGQKAKLYCAPIKGHSYVFWYQQVLKNEFKFLISFQNENVFDETGMPKERFSAKCLPNSPCSLEIQATKLEDSAVYFCASSQFKGTEAFFGQGTRLTVV.